This T cell receptor beta chain stems from a study of cytomegalovirus exposure and HLA in healthy donors. This clone was picked up a small number of times. This CDR3 is built from 15 residues. Per the germline V gene, CDR1 is MNHEY and CDR2 is SVGAGI. The V segment lost 4 bases and the J segment 9 bases; nucleotides outside the gene matches: 7. The PCR used 60 Vbeta and 13 Jbeta primers. Generated by immunoSEQ multiplex PCR, the TCRdb table keeps only in-frame clones and is missing some. The sample has about 180,000 clones, just over 75% seen once. Sequencing was done on a sample of PBMCs. The chain joins TRBV6-5 to TRBJ1-6; 9 bases fit TRBD1. The sequence derives from a woman in her sixties in good health and CMV-seropositive. CDR3 coding DNA: TGTGCCAGCAGTTTCGGACAGGGGATGAGTTCACCCCTCCACTTT. It is translated as CASSFGQGMSSPLHF.